Listed below are T cell receptor beta chains from one sample, sequenced in a study of blood T cell dynamics during melanoma immunotherapy. TCRdb keeps only in-frame clones here, not all; method: immunoSEQ multiplex PCR. The sample includes some 11,000 clones, over 85% seen only once; the top ten take approximately 25%. The input for sequencing was blood, taken from a patient treated with checkpoint blockade. These receptors all stem from a human donor with melanoma. Each CDR3 is given with its conserved first and last residue. A D gene is named only where the DNA matches it firmly. Clone size appears in some rows only: once, few, many, or a class for an expanded clone.

CASSLDQGGSYEQYF	TGTGCCAGCAGCTTGGACCAGGGTGGCTCCTACGAGCAGTACTTC	TRBJ2-7	once	TRBV5-4	.
CASSPPDSSYEQYF	TGTGCCAGCAGCCCCCCGGACAGTTCCTACGAGCAGTACTTC	TRBJ2-7	.	TRBV28	.
CASSPSGGEQYF	TGTGCCAGCTCACCCAGCGGGGGCGAGCAGTACTTC	TRBJ2-7	once	TRBV18	TRBD2
CAITPSGDIGELFF	TGTGCCATCACCCCGTCAGGGGATATCGGGGAGCTGTTTTTT	TRBJ2-2	.	TRBV10-3	.
CASSLRTATAFF	TGTGCCAGCAGTTTACGGACGGCCACAGCTTTCTTT	TRBJ1-1	.	TRBV28	.
CASSLWSATNEKLFF	TGTGCCAGCAGCTTATGGTCAGCAACTAATGAAAAACTGTTTTTT	TRBJ1-4	.	TRBV7-9	.
CASSSPHQGEYGYTF	TGTGCCAGCAGCTCGCCACACCAGGGAGAGTATGGCTACACCTTC	TRBJ1-2	few	TRBV7-9	.
CASSPAAGELFF	TGCGCCAGCAGCCCCGCGGCCGGGGAGCTGTTTTTT	TRBJ2-2	.	TRBV5-1	.
CASRPSGEGTQETQYF	TGTGCCAGCAGGCCAAGCGGGGAGGGGACTCAAGAGACCCAGTACTTC	TRBJ2-5	once	TRBV28	TRBD2
CASSTSQGDEKLFF	TGTGCCAGCAGCACATCACAGGGGGATGAAAAACTGTTTTTT	TRBJ1-4	.	TRBV7-2	TRBD1
CASRASGRAEQFF	TGTGCCAGTCGGGCTAGCGGGAGGGCTGAGCAGTTCTTC	TRBJ2-1	.	TRBV19	TRBD2
CASSPQGGYGYTF	TGTGCCAGCAGCCCCCAGGGGGGGTATGGCTACACCTTC	TRBJ1-2	.	TRBV9	TRBD1
CSVAGTYEQYF	TGCAGCGTAGCGGGAACCTACGAGCAGTACTTC	TRBJ2-7	.	TRBV20-1	TRBD2
CASSESGTDTQYF	TGCGCCAGCAGTGAGTCGGGGACAGATACGCAGTATTTT	TRBJ2-3	.	TRBV10-1	.
CASTVSLGTGELFF	TGCGCCAGCACGGTTAGCCTGGGCACCGGGGAGCTGTTTTTT	TRBJ2-2	.	TRBV5-1	.
CASSPLGADQPQHF	TGTGCCAGCTCCCCCCTCGGCGCAGATCAGCCCCAGCATTTT	TRBJ1-5	.	TRBV18	.
CASSFLLGEQYF	TGTGCCAGCAGCTTCTTATTAGGCGAGCAGTACTTC	TRBJ2-7	few	TRBV7-6	.
CASSAHEGGDYGYTF	TGTGCCAGCAGCGCCCACGAGGGCGGCGACTATGGCTACACCTTC	TRBJ1-2	.	TRBV9	.
CASSQEGPGGWNTEAFF	TGCGCCAGCAGCCAAGAGGGGCCAGGGGGCTGGAACACTGAAGCTTTCTTT	TRBJ1-1	.	TRBV4-1	TRBD1
CASSTGGSYEQYF	TGTGCCAGCAGCACTGGGGGCTCCTACGAGCAGTACTTC	TRBJ2-7	.	TRBV9	.
CASSHTQGGEQYF	TGTGCCAGCAGCCACACACAGGGTGGAGAGCAGTACTTC	TRBJ2-7	.	TRBV14	.
CASSIQGQSTDTQYF	TGTGCCAGCAGCATACAGGGGCAGAGCACAGATACGCAGTATTTT	TRBJ2-3	.	TRBV6-5	TRBD1
CASSYSMGAWEQYF	TGTGCCAGCAGTTACTCGATGGGGGCCTGGGAGCAGTACTTC	TRBJ2-7	once	TRBV6-6	.
CASSLGASGSYEQYF	TGTGCCAGCAGCTTAGGGGCTAGCGGCTCCTACGAGCAGTACTTC	TRBJ2-7	.	TRBV7-2	TRBD2
CASSSTLAGGYNEQFF	TGTGCCAGCAGTTCAACCCTAGCGGGAGGGTACAATGAGCAGTTCTTC	TRBJ2-1	.	TRBV28	TRBD2
CASGTDPSYEQYF	TGTGCCAGTGGGACAGACCCCTCCTACGAGCAGTACTTC	TRBJ2-7	once	TRBV27	TRBD1
CASSLGTASGYGYTF	TGTGCCAGCAGCTTAGGGACAGCATCCGGCTATGGCTACACCTTC	TRBJ1-2	.	TRBV7-3	TRBD1
CASSYDTGANVLTF	TGTGCCAGCAGTTACGACACTGGGGCCAACGTCCTGACTTTC	TRBJ2-6	.	TRBV6-5	.
CASSLGGRATDTQYF	TGTGCCAGCAGCCTAGGGGGCAGAGCCACAGATACGCAGTATTTT	TRBJ2-3	.	TRBV7-9	TRBD1
CASSLGLSPYEQYF	TGTGCCAGCAGCTTAGGGTTATCGCCCTACGAGCAGTACTTC	TRBJ2-7	.	TRBV7-9	.